The next 32 T cell receptor beta chains were all read from a single sample in a study of early T cells in non-severe SARS-CoV-2 infection. TCRdb fed the 5' RACE reads into MiXCR, producing one record per CDR3 protein. The sample holds approximately 70,000 distinct CDR3 sequences; approximately 13% are singletons and the top ten take around 2.9%. Sequences were derived from whole blood, sampled at baseline. These receptors all come from an adult who was a healthcare worker with PCR-confirmed SARS-CoV-2 infection or an uninfected control (not recorded which).

This chain links TRBV28 with TRBJ1-2; no firm D call. The germline V gene has CDR1 MDHEN and CDR2 SYDVKM. The CDR3 consists of 15 residues. The V gene lost 1 base and the J gene lost 4 bases, with 13 bases spanning the gap. The DNA of the CDR3 is TGTGCCAGCAGTTTATTGGGCGCAGTTCTCTATGGCTACACCTTC. Translation: CASSLLGAVLYGYTF.

This clonotype was found a few times. J is TRBJ2-7 and V is TRBV29-1; 10 nucleotides align to TRBD1. The V and J ends lost 3 bases and 0 bases, in that order; junction bases with no gene match: 5. This CDR3 is 15 amino acids long. CDR1 SQVTM and CDR2 ANQGSEA come from the germline V gene. The DNA of the CDR3 is TGCAGCGTTGAGACTGGGACAGGGGTCTCCTACGAGCAGTACTTC. It codes for CSVETGTGVSYEQYF.

The chain carries TRBV27 and TRBJ1-6; 9 bases match TRBD1. The germline gives CDR1 MNHEY, CDR2 SMNVEV (reference sequence). This CDR3 has 14 residues. V was clipped by 6 bases and J by 9 bases; unmatched bases: 6. CDR3 amino acids: CASRKDRGGSPLHF. For the CDR3, the DNA is TGTGCCAGCAGAAAGGACAGGGGTGGTTCACCCCTCCACTTT.

This clonotype was seen ten or more times. The rearrangement links TRBV24-1 to TRBJ2-7, with 12 bases lining up with TRBD2. From germline, CDR1 is KGHDR and CDR2 SFDVKD. The ends lost 3 bases at V and 1 base at J; junction bases unmatched: 3. The CDR3 totals 16 residues. The CDR3 DNA reads as TGTGCCACCAGTGATCCTAGCGGGGGGGCGTCCTACGAGCAGTACTTC. This translates into CATSDPSGGASYEQYF.

The sample holds many counts of this clonotype. This chain uses TRBV6-6 with TRBJ2-5, with TRBD1 matching over 9 bases. Germline-derived CDR1 and CDR2 are MNHNY and SVGAGI (reference sequence). The CDR3 length is 13 residues. The trim removed 5 bases at V and 7 bases at J, leaving 5 bases unmatched. Written as DNA, the CDR3 is TGTGCCAGCAGTCTAGACAGGGGGGCGACCCAGTACTTC. Translating it yields CASSLDRGATQYF.

This clonotype was observed many times. The rearrangement joins TRBV28 to TRBJ1-5; D is ambiguous. The germline gives CDR1 MDHEN, CDR2 SYDVKM. This CDR3 contains 12 residues. The V end lost 2 bases, the J end lost 5 bases, and 4 bases lay between the germline ends. CDR3 bases: TGTGCCAGCAGTTTAGTACATCAGCCCCAGCATTTT. It codes for CASSLVHQPQHF.

This clonotype was found a few times. The rearrangement uses TRBV24-1 and TRBJ2-1, with 7 bases matching TRBD2. CDR3 length equals 15 residues. The V gene end was trimmed by 4 bases and the J gene end by 6 bases; junction bases not matched to a gene: 8. Germline V gene sequence: CDR1 KGHDR, CDR2 SFDVKD. The CDR3 region has the DNA TGTGCCACCAGTGAATCGGGACTAACCCTCAATGAGCAGTTCTTC. This encodes CATSESGLTLNEQFF.

The rearrangement joins TRBV9 to TRBJ2-3; 12 nucleotides line up with TRBD2. CDR3 length equals 15 residues. Trimming cost V 2 bases and J 5 bases; bases outside gene matches: 3. Germline V gives CDR1 SGDLS, CDR2 YYNGEE. The CDR3 bases are TGTGCCAGCAGCGTCGGACTAGCGGGGTTAGATACGCAGTATTTT. It translates to CASSVGLAGLDTQYF. Full variable domain (missing parts from reference TRBV9 and TRBJ2-3): DSGVTQTPKHLITATGQRVTLRCSPRSGDLSVYWYQQSLDQGLQFLIQYYNGEERAKGNILERFSAQQFPDLHSELNLSSLELGDSALYFCASSVGLAGLDTQYFGPGTRLTVL.

In its sample, this clonotype was seen many times. V gene TRBV3-1 combines with J gene TRBJ2-7, with 7 nucleotides matching TRBD1. CDR1 is LGHDT and CDR2 is YNNKEL in the germline V gene (reference sequence). The CDR3 sequence is 14 residues long. With V trimmed by 4 bases and J by 0 bases, 3 bases remained unmatched. This CDR3 reads CASSLRQGSYEQYF. The CDR3 DNA reads TGTGCCAGCAGCCTTCGACAGGGCTCCTACGAGCAGTACTTC.

The table lists this clonotype with a few counts. The gene calls are TRBV28 and TRBJ2-7, with D perhaps TRBD2 (5 bases). This CDR3 comprises 14 residues. The germline CDR1 and CDR2 sequences are MDHEN and SYDVKM. V was trimmed by 4 bases and J by 0 bases, leaving 10 bases between them. CDR3 residues: CASSSPGFSYEQYF. In DNA form, the CDR3 reads TGTGCCAGCAGTTCGCCGGGGTTCTCCTACGAGCAGTACTTC. The complete variable domain, with remaining parts taken from reference TRBV28 and TRBJ2-7, reads DVKVTQSSRYLVKRTGEKVFLECVQDMDHENMFWYRQDPGLGLRLIYFSYDVKMKEKGDIPEGYSVSREKKERFSLILESASTNQTSMYLCASSSPGFSYEQYFGPGTRLTVT.

This clonotype has ten or more counts. The chain joins TRBV7-2 to TRBJ2-7, with D uncertain. There are 12 residues in the CDR3. The germline V and J ends were trimmed by 3 bases and 5 bases, with 8 bases remaining between them. In germline, CDR1 is SGHTA, CDR2 FQGNSA. The CDR3 DNA is TGTGCCAGCAGCTTGTCTGTGGACGAGCAGTACTTC. Amino acid sequence: CASSLSVDEQYF. Full variable domain (rest looked up from reference TRBV7-2 and TRBJ2-7): GAGVSQSPSNKVTEKGKDVELRCDPISGHTALYWYRQSLGQGLEFLIYFQGNSAPDKSGLPSDRFSAERTGGSVSTLTIQRTQQEDSAVYLCASSLSVDEQYFGPGTRLTVT.

This clonotype was seen only a few times. The CDR3 nucleotides are TGCAGTGCTAGAGATTGGAACAGGGGGGTTTTGGATACGCAGTATTTT. Encoded protein: CSARDWNRGVLDTQYF. The rearrangement links TRBV20-1 to TRBJ2-3; 8 nucleotides agree with TRBD1. V lost 0 bases, J lost 6 bases, and 11 bases stayed unmatched. This CDR3 is 16 amino acids long. The germline gives CDR1 DFQATT, CDR2 SNEGSKA (reference sequence).

This clonotype was seen only a few times. The chain carries TRBV28 and TRBJ2-5; TRBD2 might be the D (5 bases). The CDR3 runs 14 residues. With 9 bases removed from V and 2 bases from J, the gap between germline ends came to 16 bases. Germline CDR1 reads MDHEN; CDR2 reads SYDVKM. In DNA, the CDR3 is TGTGCCAGTACGCCCGGAGGAGGTCAAGAGACCCAGTACTTC. It specifies CASTPGGGQETQYF.

This clonotype was picked up a small number of times. This chain links TRBV7-8 with TRBJ2-2; D gene uncertain. The V gene's germline CDR1 is SGHVS and CDR2 FQNEAQ. Trimming took 5 bases from V and 7 from J, leaving 14 bases between them. This CDR3 is 14 amino acids long. The CDR3 region has the DNA TGTGCCAGCAGCCGAGCCGGGTCCGGCGGGGAGCTGTTTTTT. Translation gives CASSRAGSGGELFF.

This clonotype has only a few counts. The chain has TRBV7-9 and TRBJ1-2, with D perhaps TRBD1 (5 bases). The germline CDR1 and CDR2 sequences are SEHNR and FQNEAQ (reference sequence). The length of the CDR3 is 13 residues. The germline V and J ends were trimmed by 0 bases and 12 bases, with 14 bases remaining between them. The DNA of the CDR3 is TGTGCCAGCAGCTTAGCCCCAGGGACCGCCGACACCTTC. It is translated as CASSLAPGTADTF.

This clonotype has a count of ten or more. The J gene is TRBJ2-7, the V gene TRBV2, with 8 bases identical to TRBD1. Trimming took 9 bases from V and 6 from J; bases not matched to a gene: 10. This CDR3 is 13 amino acids long. Germline loops: CDR1 SNHLY, CDR2 FYNNEI. The chain's CDR3 is CASTIGQGGEQYF. The CDR3 DNA follows: TGTGCCAGTACAATCGGACAGGGCGGCGAGCAGTACTTC.

This clonotype was counted a few times. CDR3 amino acids: CASSLAWGANEKLFF. CDR3 DNA sequence: TGTGCCAGCAGCTTAGCTTGGGGTGCTAATGAAAAACTGTTTTTT. The chain links TRBV7-8 to TRBJ1-4; D is uncertain. Germline V CDR1 and CDR2: SGHVS, FQNEAQ. The CDR3 is made up of 15 amino acids. V lost 0 bases and J 3 bases, leaving 8 bases between the germline ends.

This clonotype was observed at least ten times. V and J are TRBV3-1 and TRBJ2-3, with D perhaps assigned TRBD1 or TRBD2 (5 bases each). CDR1 is LGHDT and CDR2 is YNNKEL in the germline V gene (reference sequence). This CDR3 region has 15 residues. With 3 bases removed from V and 6 bases from J, the gap between germline ends came to 16 bases. The CDR3 here is CASSQVGDLRDTQYF. The CDR3 nucleotides read TGTGCCAGCAGCCAGGTGGGGGACCTTCGGGATACGCAGTATTTT.

The rearrangement links TRBV6-2 or TRBV6-3 to TRBJ1-6; D remains unclear. The V and J ends lost 5 bases and 9 bases respectively, with 8 bases between them. Germline CDR1 MNHEY, CDR2 SVGEGT. This CDR3 spans 12 amino acids. The CDR3 DNA is TGTGCCAGCAGTGGCGTCGTTTCACCCCTCCACTTT. As protein: CASSGVVSPLHF.

This clonotype was picked up a small number of times. CDR3 DNA sequence: TGCGCCAGCAGCACTGCTTTGGGGGCGGGAGAGACCCAGTACTTC. Encoded protein: CASSTALGAGETQYF. The rearrangement joins TRBV5-1 to TRBJ2-5, with D maybe TRBD1 (6 bases). The CDR3 contains 15 residues. V dropped 4 bases and J dropped 4 bases, with 17 bases sitting between them. CDR1 and CDR2 from the germline V gene are SGHRS and YFSETQ.

This clonotype was counted between two and nine times. The rearrangement uses TRBV6-5 and TRBJ1-1; D gene uncertain. The germline V and J ends were trimmed by 2 bases and 2 bases, with 6 bases remaining between them. Germline CDR1 is MNHEY and CDR2 is SVGAGI. The CDR3 totals 13 residues. The DNA for the CDR3 is TGTGCCAGCAGTTACGACGGAAACACTGAAGCTTTCTTT. It encodes CASSYDGNTEAFF.

This clonotype occurred a few times. The rearrangement uses TRBV2 and TRBJ1-5; 9 nucleotides agree with TRBD1. V shed 11 bases, J shed 7 bases, and the junction held 9 bases outside the gene matches. The CDR3 covers 13 residues. Per the germline V gene, CDR1 is SNHLY and CDR2 is FYNNEI. The CDR3 nucleotides are TGTGCCTCCCAGGACAGGGGAGGACAGCCCCAGCATTTT. It is translated as CASQDRGGQPQHF.

This clonotype showed up just a few times. One end of the junction fails to match germline, which may point to a read error. V and J are TRBV24-1 and TRBJ2-2; either TRBD1 or TRBD2 may supply D (5 bases each). The CDR3 covers 14 residues. Germline assignment: CDR1 KGHDR and CDR2 SFDVKD. CDR3 sequence: CATSGQSNTGELFF. DNA for the CDR3: TGTGCCACCAGTGGACAGTCGAACACCGGGGAGCTTTTTTTT.

This chain joins TRBV28 and TRBJ2-3, with D uncertain. The V gene lost 2 bases and the J gene lost 2 bases, with 8 bases spanning the gap. This CDR3 spans 14 amino acids. Per the germline V gene, CDR1 is MDHEN and CDR2 is SYDVKM. DNA for the CDR3: TGTGCCAGCAGTTTAGTGTCAGCCACAGATACGCAGTATTTT. Protein product: CASSLVSATDTQYF.

This clonotype was counted many times. The CDR3, as DNA: TGTGCCAGCAGTGTCGTGGCCGGGAACACTGAAGCTTTCTTT. Its translation: CASSVVAGNTEAFF. V usage is TRBV2 and J usage is TRBJ1-1; D gene ambiguous. V was shortened by 4 bases and J by 1 base, with 10 bases between the two germline ends. Germline V lookup: CDR1 SNHLY, CDR2 FYNNEI. The CDR3 covers 14 residues.

The J gene is TRBJ1-1, the V gene TRBV11-2; TRBD1 is a possible D gene (5 bases). Germline CDR1 and CDR2: SGHAT and FQNNGV. The CDR3 sequence is 17 residues long. Trimming took off 4 bases at V and 0 bases at J, with 18 bases between the two ends. The CDR3 region is CASSSPGGPAMNTEAFF. The CDR3, as DNA: TGTGCCAGCAGCTCCCCGGGGGGTCCGGCCATGAACACTGAAGCTTTCTTT.

The chain joins TRBV6-6 to TRBJ1-5, with D hard to call. Germline CDR1 is MNHNY and CDR2 is SVGAGI (reference sequence). V lost 6 bases and J lost 0, with 12 bases in between. The CDR3 loop spans 15 amino acids. CDR3 nucleotide sequence: TGTGCCAGCAGCCCGACCACTGCTAGCAATCAGCCCCAGCATTTT. Translation: CASSPTTASNQPQHF.

The chain has TRBV28 and TRBJ1-4, with D unclear. The germline V gene has CDR1 MDHEN and CDR2 SYDVKM. The CDR3 consists of 12 residues. The V end was cut by 7 bases, the J end by 8 bases, with 11 bases between. In DNA form, the CDR3 reads TGTGCCAGCAATGCCTTGGGCGAAAAACTGTTTTTT. As protein: CASNALGEKLFF.

The chain carries TRBV7-2 and TRBJ2-5; perhaps TRBD2 as D (6 bases). CDR1 SGHTA and CDR2 FQGNSA come from the germline V gene. The V gene lost 5 bases and the J gene lost 7 bases, with 20 bases spanning the gap. The CDR3 totals 15 residues. The DNA for the CDR3 is TGTGCCAGCAGCCGCATGGATGGGGAGGTGATGACCCAGTACTTC. Protein sequence: CASSRMDGEVMTQYF. The full variable domain, rest sourced from reference TRBV7-2 and TRBJ2-5, is GAGVSQSPSNKVTEKGKDVELRCDPISGHTALYWYRQSLGQGLEFLIYFQGNSAPDKSGLPSDRFSAERTGGSVSTLTIQRTQQEDSAVYLCASSRMDGEVMTQYFGPGTRLLVL.

This rearrangement joins TRBV18 to TRBJ1-5; D remains ambiguous. CDR1 is KGHSH and CDR2 is LQKENI in the germline V gene. CDR3 length: 13 residues. The germline V and J ends were trimmed by 4 bases and 8 bases, with 12 bases remaining between them. Here the CDR3 DNA reads TGTGCCAGCTCACTAAATTTAAGGGAGCCCCAGCATTTT. Translated, it gives CASSLNLREPQHF.

This clonotype was seen only a few times. The J gene is TRBJ2-7, the V gene TRBV7-6, with 9 bases that match TRBD1. The junction had 12 bases not matched to a gene; V was cut back by 6 bases and J by 6 bases. The germline V gene encodes CDR1 SGHVS and CDR2 FNYEAQ. The CDR3 extends over 15 amino acids. The CDR3 DNA is TGTGCCAGCAGTCATTACCGGGACAGGGTCGGCGAGCAGTACTTC. Translation: CASSHYRDRVGEQYF.

The gene calls are TRBV20-1 and TRBJ2-7; D might be TRBD1 or TRBD2, each matching 5 bases. The ends were cut back, 6 bases at V and 1 base at J, with 16 bases in the middle. Germline lookup yields CDR1 DFQATT and CDR2 SNEGSKA (reference sequence). The CDR3 length is 14 residues. The CDR3 reads CSAQGDLISYEQYF. The CDR3 nucleotides read TGCAGTGCACAAGGGGACCTAATTTCCTACGAGCAGTACTTC.